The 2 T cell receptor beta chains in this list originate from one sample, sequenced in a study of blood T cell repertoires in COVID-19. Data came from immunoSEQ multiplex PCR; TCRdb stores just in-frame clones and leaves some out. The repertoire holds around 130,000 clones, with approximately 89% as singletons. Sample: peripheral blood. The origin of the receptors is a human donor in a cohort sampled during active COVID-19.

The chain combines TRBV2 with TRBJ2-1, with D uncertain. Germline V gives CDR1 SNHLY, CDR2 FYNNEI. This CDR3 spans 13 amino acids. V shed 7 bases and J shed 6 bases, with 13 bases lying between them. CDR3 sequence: CASTLVGGNEQFF. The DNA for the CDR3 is TGTGCCAGCACCTTAGTCGGCGGCAATGAGCAGTTCTTC.

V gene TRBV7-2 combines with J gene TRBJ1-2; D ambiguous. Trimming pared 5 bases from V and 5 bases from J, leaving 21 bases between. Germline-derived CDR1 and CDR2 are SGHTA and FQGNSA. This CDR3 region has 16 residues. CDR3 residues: CASSRPPGMEGYGYTF. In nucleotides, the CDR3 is TGTGCCAGCAGCCGCCCCCCAGGAATGGAGGGATATGGCTACACCTTC.